Sequencing of this T cell receptor beta chain was carried out in a study of chemoradiotherapy in HPV16-positive cancers. The study, taken as a whole, reports: For HPV16-positive patients, expanding HPV-responsive T cells associated with longer recurrence-free survival.

Samples were taken several times over chemoradiotherapy. The method was immunoSEQ multiplex PCR; TCRdb's version includes in-frame clones alone and lacks a portion of them. In the table there are 35,000 to 45,000 clones, approximately 73% of which are singletons. CDR1 is SGHTA and CDR2 is FQGNSA in the germline V gene. The CDR3 has 14 amino acids. V dropped 3 bases and J dropped 3 bases, with 9 bases sitting between them. On this clone itself: Its antigen is unknown.

The rearrangement uses TRBV7-2 and TRBJ1-5, with D possibly TRBD1 on 6 matching bases. The sequences come from blood, collected from a patient who underwent chemoradiotherapy. The TCR was taken from a human donor with HPV-associated anogenital cancer. The CDR3 sequence is CASSLWTDNQPQHF. CDR3 bases: TGTGCCAGCAGCTTGTGGACAGACAATCAGCCCCAGCATTTT.